This T cell receptor (beta chain) was captured in a study of tumor-infiltrating lymphocytes in primary liver carcinoma. The authors took blood RNA from unsorted whole blood and also extracted germline DNA. Constant-region priming of 500 to 550 ng total RNA yielded TCR beta cDNA. Libraries covering TCR beta were generated through three nested multiplex PCR rounds (using a slightly modified ARM-PCR). It was with TRBV1-TRBV30 forward primers and a C-beta reverse primer that the first two PCR rounds were run, at approximately 10 cycles each. TCRdb reprocessed the multiplex PCR reads with MiXCR, giving one entry per CDR3 protein. The data contain 300,000 to 350,000 distinct CDR3 sequences, almost 65% of them singletons. Points on this clonotype: One end of the junction is discordant with germline, which a read error may explain.

Germline V gene lookup returns CDR1 SGHAT and CDR2 FQNNGV. This CDR3 contains 15 residues. Sequenced material: peripheral blood. The sequence came from a man aged 35 to 55 with primary liver carcinoma and hepatitis B virus infection. J is TRBJ2-2 and V is TRBV11-2, with 7 bases fitting TRBD2. This chain's CDR3 is CASSLQSGGGGELFF. CDR3 DNA sequence: TGTGCAAGCAGCTTACAATCGGGAGGAGGCGGGGAGCTGTTTTTT.